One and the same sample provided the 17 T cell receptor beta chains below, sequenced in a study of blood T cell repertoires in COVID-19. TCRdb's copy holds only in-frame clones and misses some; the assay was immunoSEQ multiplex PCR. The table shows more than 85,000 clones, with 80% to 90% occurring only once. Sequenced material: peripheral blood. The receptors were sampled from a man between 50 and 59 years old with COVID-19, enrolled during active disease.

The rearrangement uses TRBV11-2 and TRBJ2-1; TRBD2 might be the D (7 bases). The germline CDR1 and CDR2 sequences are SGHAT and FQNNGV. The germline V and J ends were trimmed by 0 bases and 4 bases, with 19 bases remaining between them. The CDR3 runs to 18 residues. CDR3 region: CASSLDTWGGQLYNEQFF. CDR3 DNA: TGTGCCAGCAGCTTAGATACATGGGGGGGGCAACTATACAATGAGCAGTTCTTC.

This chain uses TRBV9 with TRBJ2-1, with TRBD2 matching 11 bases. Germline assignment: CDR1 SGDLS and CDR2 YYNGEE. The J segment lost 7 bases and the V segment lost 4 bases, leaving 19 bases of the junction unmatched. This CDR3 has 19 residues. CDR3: CASSPPRLAGGNTGNEQFF. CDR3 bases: TGTGCCAGCAGCCCTCCAAGGCTAGCGGGGGGCAATACGGGGAATGAGCAGTTCTTC.

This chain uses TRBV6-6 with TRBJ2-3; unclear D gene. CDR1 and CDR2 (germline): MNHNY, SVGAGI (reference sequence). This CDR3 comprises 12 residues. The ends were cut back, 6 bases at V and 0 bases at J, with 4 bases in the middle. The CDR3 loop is CASRLSTDTQYF. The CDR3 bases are TGTGCCAGCAGACTTAGCACAGATACGCAGTATTTT.

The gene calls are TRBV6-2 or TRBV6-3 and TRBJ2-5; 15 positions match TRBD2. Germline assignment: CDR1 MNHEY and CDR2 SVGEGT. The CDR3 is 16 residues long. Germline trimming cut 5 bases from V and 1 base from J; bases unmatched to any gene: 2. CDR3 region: CASSKGLAGGQETQYF. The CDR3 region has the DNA TGTGCCAGCAGTAAGGGACTAGCGGGGGGCCAAGAGACCCAGTACTTC.

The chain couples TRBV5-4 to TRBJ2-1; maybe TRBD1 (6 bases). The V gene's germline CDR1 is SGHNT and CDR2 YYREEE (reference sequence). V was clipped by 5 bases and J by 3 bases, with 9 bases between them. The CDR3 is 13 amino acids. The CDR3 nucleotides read TGTGCCAGCAGACAGGACAGCTACAATGAGCAGTTCTTC. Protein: CASRQDSYNEQFF. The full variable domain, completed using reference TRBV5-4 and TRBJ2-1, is ETGVTQSPTHLIKTRGQQVTLRCSSQSGHNTVSWYQQALGQGPQFIFQYYREEENGRGNFPPRFSGLQFPNYSSELNVNALELDDSALYLCASRQDSYNEQFFGPGTRLTVL.

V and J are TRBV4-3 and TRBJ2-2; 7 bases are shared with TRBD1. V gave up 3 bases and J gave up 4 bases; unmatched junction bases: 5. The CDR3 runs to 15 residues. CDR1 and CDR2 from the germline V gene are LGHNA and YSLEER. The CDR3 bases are TGCGCCAGCAGCCAGAGACAGGGATTCACCGGGGAGCTGTTTTTT. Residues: CASSQRQGFTGELFF.

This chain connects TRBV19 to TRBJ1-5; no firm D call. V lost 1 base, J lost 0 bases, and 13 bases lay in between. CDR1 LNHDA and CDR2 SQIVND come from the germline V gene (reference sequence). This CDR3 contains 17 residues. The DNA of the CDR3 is TGTGCCAGTAGTATAGTCCGCGGCCGCTATAGCAATCAGCCCCAGCATTTT. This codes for CASSIVRGRYSNQPQHF.

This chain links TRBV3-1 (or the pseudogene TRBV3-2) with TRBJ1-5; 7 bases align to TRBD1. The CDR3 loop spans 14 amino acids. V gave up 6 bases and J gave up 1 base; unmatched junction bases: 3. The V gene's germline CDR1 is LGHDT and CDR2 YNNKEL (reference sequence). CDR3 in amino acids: CASSAGGSNQPQHF. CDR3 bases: TGTGCCAGCAGTGCAGGGGGAAGCAATCAGCCCCAGCATTTT.

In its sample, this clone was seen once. CDR3 amino acids: CASSLWTGSYEQYF. The CDR3 DNA reads as TGTGCCAGCAGCCTATGGACAGGGTCCTACGAGCAGTACTTC. The chain joins TRBV11-2 to TRBJ2-7; the match to TRBD1 covers 8 bases. The CDR3 runs 14 residues. The germline gives CDR1 SGHAT, CDR2 FQNNGV. V shed 5 bases and J 1 base; nucleotides not matched to a gene: 4.

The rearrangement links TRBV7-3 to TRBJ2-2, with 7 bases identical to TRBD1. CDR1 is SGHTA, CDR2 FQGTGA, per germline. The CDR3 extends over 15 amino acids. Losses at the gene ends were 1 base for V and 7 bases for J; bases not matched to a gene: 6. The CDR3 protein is CASSLRQGVGGELFF. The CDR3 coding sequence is TGTGCCAGCAGCTTAAGGCAGGGGGTTGGCGGGGAGCTGTTTTTT.

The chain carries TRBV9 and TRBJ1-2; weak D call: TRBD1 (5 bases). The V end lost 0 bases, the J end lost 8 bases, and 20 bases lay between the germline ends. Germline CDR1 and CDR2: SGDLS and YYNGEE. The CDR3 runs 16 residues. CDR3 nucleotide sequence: TGTGCCAGCAGCGTAGCCGGCGACAGCGGGTGGGGAGGCTACACCTTC. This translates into CASSVAGDSGWGGYTF.

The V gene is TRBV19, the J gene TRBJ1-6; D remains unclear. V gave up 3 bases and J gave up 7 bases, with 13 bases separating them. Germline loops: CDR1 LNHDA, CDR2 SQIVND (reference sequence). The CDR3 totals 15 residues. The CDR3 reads CASSIQVLTNSPLHF. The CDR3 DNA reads TGTGCCAGTAGTATCCAAGTACTCACCAATTCACCCCTCCACTTT.

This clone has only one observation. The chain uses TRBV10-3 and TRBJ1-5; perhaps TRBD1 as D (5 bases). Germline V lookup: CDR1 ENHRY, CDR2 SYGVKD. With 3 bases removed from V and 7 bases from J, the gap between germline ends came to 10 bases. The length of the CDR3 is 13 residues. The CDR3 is CAISDREEQPQHF. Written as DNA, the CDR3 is TGTGCCATCAGTGACAGGGAGGAACAGCCCCAGCATTTT.

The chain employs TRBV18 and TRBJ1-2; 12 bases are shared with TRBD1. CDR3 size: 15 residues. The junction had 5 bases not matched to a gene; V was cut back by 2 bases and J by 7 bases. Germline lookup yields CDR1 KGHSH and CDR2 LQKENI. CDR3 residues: CASSPGTGGKSGYTF. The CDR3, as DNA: TGTGCCAGCTCACCAGGGACAGGGGGCAAAAGTGGCTACACCTTC.

CDR3 sequence: CASSQTTGRIAKGYEQYF. The CDR3 DNA reads TGTGCCAGCAGCCAAACGACAGGGAGGATAGCAAAAGGGTACGAGCAGTACTTC. V usage is TRBV14 and J usage is TRBJ2-7, with a possible D match to TRBD1 (7 bases). Trimming took off 2 bases at V and 4 bases at J, with 24 bases between the two ends. CDR1 and CDR2 (germline): SGHDN, FVKESK. CDR3 size: 18 residues.

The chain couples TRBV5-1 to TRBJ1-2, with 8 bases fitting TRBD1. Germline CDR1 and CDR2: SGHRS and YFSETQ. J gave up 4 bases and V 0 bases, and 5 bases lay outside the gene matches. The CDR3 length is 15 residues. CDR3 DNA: TGCGCCAGCAGCTTGGCGGGACAGGCCATCTATGGCTACACCTTC. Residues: CASSLAGQAIYGYTF. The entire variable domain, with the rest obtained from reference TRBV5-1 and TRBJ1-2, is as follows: KAGVTQTPRYLIKTRGQQVTLSCSPISGHRSVSWYQQTPGQGLQFLFEYFSETQRNKGNFPGRFSGRQFSNSRSEMNVSTLELGDSALYLCASSLAGQAIYGYTFGSGTRLTVV.

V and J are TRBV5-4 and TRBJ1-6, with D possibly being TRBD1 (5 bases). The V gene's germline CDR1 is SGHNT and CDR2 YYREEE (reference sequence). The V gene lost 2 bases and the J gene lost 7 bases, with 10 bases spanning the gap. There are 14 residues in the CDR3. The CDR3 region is CASSFLQANSPLHF. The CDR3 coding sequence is TGTGCCAGCAGCTTTTTACAGGCCAATTCACCCCTCCACTTT.